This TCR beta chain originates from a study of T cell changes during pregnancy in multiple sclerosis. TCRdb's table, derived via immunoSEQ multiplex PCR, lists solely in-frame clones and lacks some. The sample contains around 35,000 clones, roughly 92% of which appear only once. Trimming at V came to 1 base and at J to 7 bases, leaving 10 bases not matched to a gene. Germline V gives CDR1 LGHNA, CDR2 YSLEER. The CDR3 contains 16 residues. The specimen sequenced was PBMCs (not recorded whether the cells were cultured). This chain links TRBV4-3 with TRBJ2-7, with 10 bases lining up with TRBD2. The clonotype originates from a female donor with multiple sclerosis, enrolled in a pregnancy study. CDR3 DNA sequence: TGCGCCAGCAGCCAAGGTTTGGCTAGCGGGAGTACTGAGCAGTACTTC. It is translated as CASSQGLASGSTEQYF.